This T cell receptor beta chain was recovered during a study of T-cell reconstitution after alpha-beta-depleted transplantation in children. The TCRbeta library was prepared with unique molecular identifiers. TCRdb recomputed calls from the PCR reads with MiXCR, one row per CDR3 protein. The sample contains roughly 220,000 distinct CDR3 sequences, 7.5% to 9.5% of which appear only once. Study-wide results and caveats: Most T-cell counts and diversity one year after the transplant came from T cells that were newly produced. Reportedly, only several hundred clones from non-depleted graft cells drove alpha-beta T-cell counts at about two months. Surviving recipient T cells and thymic progenitors produced the high day-60 TCRbeta diversity seen in some patients.

This clonotype was seen many times. Its antigen is unknown. The CDR3 contains 17 residues. Germline V lookup: CDR1 SGHVS, CDR2 FNYEAQ. Trimming cost V 5 bases and J 5 bases; bases outside gene matches: 8. The receptor's source is a male patient aged 2-15 years who had a stem cell transplant for acute myeloid leukemia, so the T cells may come from the graft donor. The V call is TRBV7-6, the J call TRBJ2-3, with TRBD2 identical over 15 bases. Sequenced material: PBMCs, mostly from graft donor cells, taken 360 days after TCRalphabeta/CD19-depleted stem cell transplant. The CDR3 region has the DNA TGTGCCAGCAGCCAGGGACTAGCGGGGGGTGGATTAGATACGCAGTATTTT. Translated: CASSQGLAGGGLDTQYF.